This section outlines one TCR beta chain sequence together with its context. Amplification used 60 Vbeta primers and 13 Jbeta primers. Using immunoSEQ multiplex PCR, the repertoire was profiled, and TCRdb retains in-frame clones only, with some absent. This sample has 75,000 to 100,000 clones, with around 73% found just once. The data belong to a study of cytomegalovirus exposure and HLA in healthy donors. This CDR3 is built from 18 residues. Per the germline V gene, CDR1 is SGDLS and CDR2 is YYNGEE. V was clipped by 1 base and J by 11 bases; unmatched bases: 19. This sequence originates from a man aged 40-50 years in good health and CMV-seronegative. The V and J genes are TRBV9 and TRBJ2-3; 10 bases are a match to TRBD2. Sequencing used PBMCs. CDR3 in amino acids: CASSVSSILLAGVVEQYF. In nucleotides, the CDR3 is TGTGCCAGCAGCGTAAGCTCCATCCTGCTAGCGGGGGTTGTCGAGCAGTATTTT.